One and the same sample provided the 8 T cell receptor beta chains below, sequenced in a study of technical replicates of blood from a handful of donors. Produced via immunoSEQ multiplex PCR; TCRdb's table is partial and in-frame only. The sample holds under 95,000 clones, roughly 89% seen once. Sequencing input: T cells isolated from PBMCs. Every receptor here comes from a human donor in good health. Some clones in this sample may be carry-over from other donors' samples.

This clone has just one count. The chain recombines TRBV5-4 with TRBJ2-7; possible D gene TRBD2, 5 bases. Germline lookup yields CDR1 SGHNT and CDR2 YYREEE (reference sequence). CDR3 size: 13 residues. The ends were cut back, 7 bases at V and 0 bases at J, with 11 bases in the middle. The CDR3 region is CASATRASYEQYF. CDR3 sequence (DNA): TGTGCCAGCGCCACGCGGGCCTCCTACGAGCAGTACTTC.

The chain uses TRBV11-2 and TRBJ1-2; D might be TRBD1 (6 bases). The CDR3 totals 16 residues. The V end lost 6 bases, the J end lost 5 bases, and 22 bases lay between the germline ends. Looked up from germline, CDR1 is SGHAT and CDR2 is FQNNGV. CDR3 DNA sequence: TGTGCCAGCAGTTCCCCCCGGACAGTCGGAAAGTATGGCTACACCTTC. Its translation: CASSSPRTVGKYGYTF.

The chain combines TRBV11-3 with TRBJ1-4, with D perhaps TRBD1 (6 bases). V lost 4 bases to trimming and J lost 4 bases, with 19 bases between them. The CDR3 has 17 residues. CDR1 and CDR2 (germline): SGHNT, YENEEA. This chain's CDR3 is CASSSSTGQLFNEKLFF. The CDR3 DNA reads as TGTGCCAGCAGCTCTTCGACAGGACAACTCTTTAATGAAAAACTGTTTTTT.

This clone showed up just once. V and J are TRBV27 and TRBJ2-1; no clear D gene. The V gene's germline CDR1 is MNHEY and CDR2 SMNVEV (reference sequence). Trimming took off 2 bases at V and 2 bases at J, with 7 bases between the two ends. CDR3 length equals 14 residues. The CDR3 is CASSLENTYNEQFF. For the CDR3, the DNA is TGTGCCAGCAGTTTAGAAAACACCTACAATGAGCAGTTCTTC.

The gene calls are TRBV13 and TRBJ1-2, with D possibly being TRBD1 (6 bases). The CDR3 has 17 residues. Germline V gives CDR1 PRHDT, CDR2 FYEKMQ (reference sequence). Trimming shortened V by 0 bases and J by 8 bases, and 22 bases separated the two germline ends. The CDR3 DNA sequence: TGTGCCAGCAGCTTAGGGGCAGGGGCCCTCGGTAGTTCCGGCTACACCTTC. Its translation is CASSLGAGALGSSGYTF.

The chain carries TRBV4-1 and TRBJ2-5; maybe TRBD2 (6 bases). This CDR3 is 14 amino acids long. The germline V and J ends were trimmed by 4 bases and 2 bases, with 11 bases remaining between them. From germline, CDR1 is MGHRA and CDR2 YSYEKL. Here the CDR3 DNA reads TGCGCCAGCAGCCCCAGTGGGGGGCAAGAGACCCAGTACTTC. This sequence encodes CASSPSGGQETQYF.

Details on this clone: One junction end does not reproduce the germline sequence, and a read error may be involved. V is TRBV5-6 and J is TRBJ2-3; D is undetermined. Germline CDR1 and CDR2: SGHDT and YYEEEE. The CDR3 consists of 13 residues. The CDR3 region has the DNA TGTGCCAGCAGTTTGGGTCTAAGAGATACGCAGTATTTT. It specifies CASSLGLRDTQYF. Full variable domain (remainder filled in from reference TRBV5-6 and TRBJ2-3): DAGVTQSPTHLIKTRGQQVTLRCSPKSGHDTVSWYQQALGQGPQFIFQYYEEEERQRGNFPDRFSGHQFPNYSSELNVNALLLGDSALYLCASSLGLRDTQYFGPGTRLTVL.

The V and J genes are TRBV4-1 and TRBJ2-5; D remains unclear. Trimming left V 4 bases short and J 2 bases short, with 14 bases between. Looked up from germline, CDR1 is MGHRA and CDR2 is YSYEKL. The CDR3 covers 15 residues. The CDR3 loop reads CASSPSFGSQETQYF. The CDR3 nucleotides read TGCGCCAGCAGCCCTTCATTCGGGTCGCAAGAGACCCAGTACTTC.